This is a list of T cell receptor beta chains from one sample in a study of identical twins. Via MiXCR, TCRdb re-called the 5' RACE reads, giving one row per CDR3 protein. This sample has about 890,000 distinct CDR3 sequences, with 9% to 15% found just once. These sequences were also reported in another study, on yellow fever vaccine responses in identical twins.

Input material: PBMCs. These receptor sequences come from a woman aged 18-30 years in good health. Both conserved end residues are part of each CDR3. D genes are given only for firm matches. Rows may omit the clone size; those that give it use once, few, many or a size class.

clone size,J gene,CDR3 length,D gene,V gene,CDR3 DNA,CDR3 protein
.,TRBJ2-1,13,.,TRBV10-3,TGTGCCATCAGTGAAGACCACGTGAATGAGCAGTTCTTC,CAISEDHVNEQFF
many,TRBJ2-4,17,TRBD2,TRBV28,TGTGCCAGCAGTCCTAGCGGGAGGATAGGTATCAAAAACATTCAGTACTTC,CASSPSGRIGIKNIQYF
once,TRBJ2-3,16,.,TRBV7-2,TGTGCCGGCAGCCGCGAGAGGGGAAGGAACACAGATACGCAGTATTTT,CAGSRERGRNTDTQYF
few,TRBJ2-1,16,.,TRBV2,TGTGCCAGCAGTGAACGAGGCTCATCATTGTACAATGAGCAGTTCTTC,CASSERGSSLYNEQFF
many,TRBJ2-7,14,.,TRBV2,TGTGCCAGCAGTGAGCAGGGGAGCTCCTACGAGCAGTACTTC,CASSEQGSSYEQYF
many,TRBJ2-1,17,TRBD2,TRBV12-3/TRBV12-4,TGTGCCAGCACCCGGACTAGCGGGAGGGCCTCCTACAATGAGCAGTTCTTC,CASTRTSGRASYNEQFF
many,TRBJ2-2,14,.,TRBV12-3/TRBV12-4,TGCGCCAGCAGCTGGGGACAGAACACCGGGGAGCTGTTTTTT,CASSWGQNTGELFF
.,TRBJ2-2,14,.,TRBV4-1,TGCGCCAGCAGCCATGTAGGTGGGACCGGGGAGCTGTTTTTT,CASSHVGGTGELFF
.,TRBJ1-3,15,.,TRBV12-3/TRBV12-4,TGTGCCAGCAGCGAGGAGGGTATGCTGGAAAACACCATATATTTT,CASSEEGMLENTIYF
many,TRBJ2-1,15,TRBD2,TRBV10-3,TGTGCCATCAGTGAGCGGACTAGCGGGAGCAATGAGCAGTTCTTC,CAISERTSGSNEQFF
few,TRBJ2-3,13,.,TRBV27,TGTGCCAGCAGTTGGGCTAGCACAGATACGCAGTATTTT,CASSWASTDTQYF
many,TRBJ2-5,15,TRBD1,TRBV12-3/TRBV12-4,TGTGCCAGCAGCCTACCGTGGACAGGGCGGGAGACCCAGTACTTC,CASSLPWTGRETQYF
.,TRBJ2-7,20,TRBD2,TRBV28,TGTGCCAGCAGTCCCTCCGAACCCCTCCGGAGCGGGAGGCCCTCCTACGAGCAGTACTTC,CASSPSEPLRSGRPSYEQYF
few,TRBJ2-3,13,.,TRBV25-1,TGTGCCAGCAGTGAATCTTTCAGGGATACGCAGTATTTT,CASSESFRDTQYF
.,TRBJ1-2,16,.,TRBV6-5,TGTGCCAGCAGTTACTCGGCGGGGGGGACTGCTCATGGCTACACCTTC,CASSYSAGGTAHGYTF
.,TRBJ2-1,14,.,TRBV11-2,TGTGCCAGCAGCTTAGGCCTGTCCGCGGGGGAGCAGTTCTTC,CASSLGLSAGEQFF
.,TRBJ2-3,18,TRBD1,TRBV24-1,TGTGCCACCAGTGATGGGCCCCATGGACAGGGTGGAACAGATACGCAGTATTTT,CATSDGPHGQGGTDTQYF
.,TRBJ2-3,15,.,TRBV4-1,TGCGCCAGCAGCCACTTCGACAAGAGCACAGATACGCAGTATTTT,CASSHFDKSTDTQYF
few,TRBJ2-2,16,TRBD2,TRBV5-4,TGTGCCAGCAGCTCGGGACTAGCAGAACACACCGGGGAGCTGTTTTTT,CASSSGLAEHTGELFF
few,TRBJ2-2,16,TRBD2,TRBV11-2,TGTGCCAGCAGCTTAGTTCCCGCGGGAGCGGGCGGGGAGCTGTTTTTT,CASSLVPAGAGGELFF
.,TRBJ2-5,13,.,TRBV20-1,TGCAGTGCTAAAAGACTATTCCAAGAGACCCAGTACTTC,CSAKRLFQETQYF
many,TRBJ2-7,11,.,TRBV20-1,TGCAGTGCTAGAGAGGGTTACGAGCAGTACTTC,CSAREGYEQYF
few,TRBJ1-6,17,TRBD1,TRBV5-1,TGCGCCAGCAGCTTCACAACAGGGGCGGCTTATAATTCACCCCTCCACTTT,CASSFTTGAAYNSPLHF
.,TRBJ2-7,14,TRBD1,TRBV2,TGTGCCAGCAGTACCGGGACAGGGGGCTTCGAGCAGTACTTC,CASSTGTGGFEQYF
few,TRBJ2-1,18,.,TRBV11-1,TGTGCCAGCAGCTTAAGGCCAGGGCCAGGGGATACCTACAATGAGCAGTTCTTC,CASSLRPGPGDTYNEQFF
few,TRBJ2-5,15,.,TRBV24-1,TGTGCCACCAGTGACTCCCCGGGTCCAAAAGAGACCCAGTACTTC,CATSDSPGPKETQYF
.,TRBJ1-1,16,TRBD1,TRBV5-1,TGCGCCAGCAGCCATAAGACAGGGGGCTTTGTCACTGAAGCTTTCTTT,CASSHKTGGFVTEAFF
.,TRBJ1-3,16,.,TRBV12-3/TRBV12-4,TGTGCCAGCAGTTTTTCCGGCCAGCCCGCTGGAAACACCATATATTTT,CASSFSGQPAGNTIYF
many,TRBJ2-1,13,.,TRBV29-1,TGCAGCGTTGTAGGCAGGACCTACAATGAGCAGTTCTTC,CSVVGRTYNEQFF
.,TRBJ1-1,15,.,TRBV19,TGTGCCAGTAGTCCCGCGTCGGGGGGGAAGACTGAAGCTTTCTTT,CASSPASGGKTEAFF
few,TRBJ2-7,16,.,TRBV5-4,TGTGCCAGCAGCTTGGCCGGGCCCCGGGGCCAGACGAAGCAGTACTTC,CASSLAGPRGQTKQYF
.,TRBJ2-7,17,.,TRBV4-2,TGTGCCAGCAGCCAAGTACCCCCCAGTCGGCAGGGGTACGAGCAGTACTTC,CASSQVPPSRQGYEQYF
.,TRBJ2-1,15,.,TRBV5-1,TGCGCCAGCAGCTTGTCGTTGGTAGCGGAAATAGAGCAGTTCTTC,CASSLSLVAEIEQFF
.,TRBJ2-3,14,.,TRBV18,TGTGCCAGCTCACCGACTGATTGGACAGATACGCAGTATTTT,CASSPTDWTDTQYF
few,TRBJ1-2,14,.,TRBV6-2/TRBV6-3,TGTGCCAGCAGTTACTCGATAGCGATGAAAGGCTACACCTTC,CASSYSIAMKGYTF
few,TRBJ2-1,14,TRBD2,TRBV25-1,TGTGCCAGCACTCCCGGGAGGGACCACAATGAGCAGTTCTTC,CASTPGRDHNEQFF
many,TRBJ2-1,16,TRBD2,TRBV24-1,TGTGCCACCAGTGGACGTAGCGGGGGGGCTTTAAATGAGCAGTTCTTC,CATSGRSGGALNEQFF
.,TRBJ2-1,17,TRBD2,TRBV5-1,TGCGCCAGCAGCTCGGGTAGCGGGGCGGCCTCCTACAATGAGCAGTTCTTC,CASSSGSGAASYNEQFF
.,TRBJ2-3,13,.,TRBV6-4,TGTGCCAGCAGTGGGTCTGGGTTAGGTACGCAGTATTTT,CASSGSGLGTQYF
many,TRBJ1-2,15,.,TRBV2,TGTGCCAGCAGTGAAGGGTTTGGGACCGACTATGGCTACACCTTC,CASSEGFGTDYGYTF
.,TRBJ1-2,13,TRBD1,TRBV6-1,TGTGCCAGCAGAGGACAGGTCCCCTATGGCTACACCTTC,CASRGQVPYGYTF